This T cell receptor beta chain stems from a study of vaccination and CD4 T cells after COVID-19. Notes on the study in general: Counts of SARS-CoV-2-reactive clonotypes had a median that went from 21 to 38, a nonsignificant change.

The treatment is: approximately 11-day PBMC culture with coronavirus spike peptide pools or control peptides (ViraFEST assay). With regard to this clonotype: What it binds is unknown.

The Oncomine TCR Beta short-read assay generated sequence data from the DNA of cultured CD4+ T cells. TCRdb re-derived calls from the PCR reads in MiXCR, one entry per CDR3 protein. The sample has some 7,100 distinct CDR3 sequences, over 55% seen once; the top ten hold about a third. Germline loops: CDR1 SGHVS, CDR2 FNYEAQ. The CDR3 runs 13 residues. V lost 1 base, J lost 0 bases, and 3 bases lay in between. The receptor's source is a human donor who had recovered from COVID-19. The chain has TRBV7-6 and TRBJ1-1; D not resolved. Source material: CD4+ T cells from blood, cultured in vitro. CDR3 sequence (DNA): TGTGCCAGCAGCTTAGACCTGAACACTGAAGCTTTCTTT. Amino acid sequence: CASSLDLNTEAFF.